These 29 T cell receptor beta chains were all obtained from the same sample, sequenced in a study of cytomegalovirus exposure and HLA in healthy donors. PCR amplification relied on 60 Vbeta primers (plus 13 Jbeta primers). The data were produced by immunoSEQ multiplex PCR, yet TCRdb's version contains in-frame clones alone and is incomplete. Its clone listing holds more than 40,000 clones. The sample taken for sequencing was PBMCs. The receptors shown here come from a woman in her 40s in good health and CMV-seronegative.

This sequence joins TRBV13 and TRBJ1-1; TRBD1 matches at 8 bases. The junction had 8 bases not matched to a gene; V was cut back by 5 bases and J by 0 bases. Germline loops: CDR1 PRHDT, CDR2 FYEKMQ (reference sequence). This CDR3 region has 16 residues. The CDR3 DNA reads as TGTGCCAGCAGCGAAGACAGGGGTCAACTGAACACTGAAGCTTTCTTT. Protein sequence: CASSEDRGQLNTEAFF.

This chain joins TRBV29-1 and TRBJ1-2, with 9 bases fitting TRBD1. Germline trimming cut 4 bases from V and 7 bases from J; bases unmatched to any gene: 1. Germline values: CDR1 SQVTM, CDR2 ANQGSEA. The CDR3 totals 11 residues. The CDR3 sequence is CSVGQGGGYTF. The CDR3 coding sequence is TGCAGCGTTGGACAGGGGGGTGGCTACACCTTC. Full variable domain (missing parts from reference TRBV29-1 and TRBJ1-2): SAVISQKPSRDICQRGTSLTIQCQVDSQVTMMFWYRQQPGQSLTLIATANQGSEATYESGFVIDKFPISRPNLTFSTLTVSNMSPEDSSIYLCSVGQGGGYTFGSGTRLTVV.

The chain carries TRBV12-5 and TRBJ2-3; D remains unclear. V was trimmed by 1 base and J by 1 base, leaving 15 bases between them. The CDR3 covers 17 residues. Germline values: CDR1 LGHNT, CDR2 FRNRAP. This CDR3 reads CASGLGLRVVGTDTQYF. CDR3 DNA sequence: TGTGCTAGTGGTTTGGGGTTGAGAGTTGTAGGCACAGATACGCAGTATTTT.

The genes are TRBV5-1 and TRBJ2-7, with 7 nucleotides matching TRBD2. CDR3 length: 12 amino acids. The germline V gene has CDR1 SGHRS and CDR2 YFSETQ. The junction had 3 bases not matched to a gene; V was cut back by 2 bases and J by 7 bases. This CDR3 is CASSFGLGEQYF. Here the CDR3 DNA reads TGCGCCAGCAGCTTTGGACTAGGGGAGCAGTACTTC. The full variable domain, its missing parts supplied by reference TRBV5-1 and TRBJ2-7, is KAGVTQTPRYLIKTRGQQVTLSCSPISGHRSVSWYQQTPGQGLQFLFEYFSETQRNKGNFPGRFSGRQFSNSRSEMNVSTLELGDSALYLCASSFGLGEQYFGPGTRLTVT.

The chain carries TRBV19 and TRBJ2-1; 9 bases fit TRBD2. Germline loops: CDR1 LNHDA, CDR2 SQIVND (reference sequence). V gave up 5 bases and J gave up 8 bases; unmatched junction bases: 16. CDR3 length: 17 residues. The CDR3 loop is CASSPLGGSGSFYEQFF. CDR3 nucleotides: TGTGCCAGTAGTCCCCTCGGGGGTAGCGGGAGTTTTTATGAGCAGTTCTTC.

This chain connects TRBV5-1 to TRBJ1-2, with unresolved D. CDR1 is SGHRS, CDR2 YFSETQ, per germline. This CDR3 has 13 residues. Trimming stripped 0 bases from V and 0 bases from J, with 3 bases between. The CDR3 spells CASSLASNYGYTF. The DNA for the CDR3 is TGCGCCAGCAGCTTGGCTTCTAACTATGGCTACACCTTC.

The chain employs TRBV11-2 and TRBJ1-1; tentative D call: TRBD1 (6 bases). Germline CDR1 reads SGHAT; CDR2 reads FQNNGV. Trimming removed 11 bases from V and 0 bases from J, with 13 bases in between. The CDR3 runs 13 residues. The CDR3 sequence is CAGGAGLNTEAFF. CDR3 nucleotide sequence: TGTGCCGGGGGGGCAGGGCTGAACACTGAAGCTTTCTTT.

DNA for the CDR3: TGCGCCAGCAGCTTGGCCTCTACAGGGATCACCGGGGAGCTGTTTTTT. This codes for CASSLASTGITGELFF. The gene calls are TRBV5-1 and TRBJ2-2, with a tentative D call TRBD1 (6 bases). The germline V gene has CDR1 SGHRS and CDR2 YFSETQ. V was clipped by 0 bases and J by 4 bases, with 13 bases between them. This CDR3 is built from 16 residues.

CDR3 residues: CASSFTGTGGYNEQFF. The CDR3, as DNA: TGTGCCAGCAGTTTCACCGGGACAGGGGGCTACAATGAGCAGTTCTTC. This chain connects TRBV27 to TRBJ2-1, with 11 bases identical to TRBD1. Trimming took 3 bases from V and 3 from J; bases not matched to a gene: 4. The CDR3 contains 16 residues. Germline CDR1 reads MNHEY; CDR2 reads SMNVEV (reference sequence).

V gene TRBV11-3 combines with J gene TRBJ2-1; 7 nucleotides line up with TRBD2. The CDR3 consists of 14 residues. In germline, CDR1 is SGHNT, CDR2 YENEEA. V dropped 1 base and J dropped 5; count of bases not matched to a gene: 2. The CDR3 DNA reads TGTGCCAGCAGCTTAGGCGGGACTAACAATGAGCAGTTCTTC. Encoded protein: CASSLGGTNNEQFF.

The chain couples TRBV9 to TRBJ2-1; possible D gene TRBD1, 6 bases. The length of the CDR3 is 17 residues. Germline assignment: CDR1 SGDLS and CDR2 YYNGEE. With 4 bases removed from V and 5 bases from J, the gap between germline ends came to 22 bases. The CDR3 region has the DNA TGTGCCAGCAGCCCGCGGTCAGGCTGGGGGCCCGACAATGAGCAGTTCTTC. As protein: CASSPRSGWGPDNEQFF. Using reference TRBV9 and TRBJ2-1 for the parts outside the CDR3, the full variable domain is DSGVTQTPKHLITATGQRVTLRCSPRSGDLSVYWYQQSLDQGLQFLIQYYNGEERAKGNILERFSAQQFPDLHSELNLSSLELGDSALYFCASSPRSGWGPDNEQFFGPGTRLTVL.

V gene TRBV7-8 combines with J gene TRBJ2-7; 7 nucleotides agree with TRBD1. Germline assignment: CDR1 SGHVS and CDR2 FQNEAQ. The trim removed 4 bases at V and 1 base at J, leaving 4 bases unmatched. This CDR3 region has 14 residues. DNA of the CDR3: TGTGCCAGCAGCTCACAGGGGCTATCCTACGAGCAGTACTTC. The encoded protein is CASSSQGLSYEQYF. The whole variable domain, remainder taken from reference TRBV7-8 and TRBJ2-7, is GAGVSQSPRYKVAKRGQDVALRCDPISGHVSLFWYQQALGQGPEFLTYFQNEAQLDKSGLPSDRFFAERPEGSVSTLKIQRTQQEDSAVYLCASSSQGLSYEQYFGPGTRLTVT.

The chain combines TRBV5-6 with TRBJ2-3; D ambiguous. In germline, CDR1 is SGHDT, CDR2 YYEEEE. The CDR3 is made up of 11 amino acids. The ends were cut back, 2 bases at V and 11 bases at J, with 9 bases in the middle. This CDR3 reads CASSLSSEQYF. The CDR3 bases are TGTGCCAGCAGCTTATCGAGCGAGCAGTATTTT.

The J gene is TRBJ2-7, the V gene TRBV18; 9 positions match TRBD1. The CDR3 contains 16 residues. CDR1 and CDR2 from the germline V gene are KGHSH and LQKENI. V was clipped by 6 bases and J by 3 bases; unmatched bases: 12. The DNA for the CDR3 is TGTGCCAGCTCCCCGCCGGAGACAGGGGGGGACTACGAGCAGTACTTC. Amino acids: CASSPPETGGDYEQYF.

The chain employs TRBV5-1 and TRBJ2-1; TRBD2 matches 8 bases. CDR1 is SGHRS and CDR2 is YFSETQ in the germline V gene. CDR3 size: 15 residues. V shed 4 bases, J shed 7 bases, and the junction held 10 bases outside the gene matches. CDR3 nucleotide sequence: TGCGCCAGCAGCGCCAGCGGGAGTGGGGGAAATGAGCAGTTCTTC. Residues: CASSASGSGGNEQFF.

The gene calls are TRBV19 and TRBJ2-7; perhaps TRBD1 as D (5 bases). The CDR3 is 14 residues long. Germline V gene data show CDR1 as LNHDA and CDR2 as SQIVND (reference sequence). The V and J ends lost 5 bases and 5 bases respectively, with 16 bases between them. The CDR3 loop is CASSSSPGLHEQYF. As DNA, the CDR3 is TGTGCCAGTAGTTCATCCCCAGGGCTTCACGAGCAGTACTTC.

This rearrangement joins TRBV7-9 to TRBJ2-5, with D possibly being TRBD2 (6 bases). Deletions cut 5 bases from V and 6 bases from J, with 16 bases between. Germline V lookup: CDR1 SEHNR, CDR2 FQNEAQ (reference sequence). The CDR3 runs to 14 residues. The CDR3 is CASSPELAPQTQYF. DNA for the CDR3: TGTGCCAGCAGCCCAGAACTAGCTCCACAGACCCAGTACTTC.

The V gene is TRBV4-1, the J gene TRBJ1-1; D possibly corresponds to TRBD1 (6 bases). The V end was cut by 1 base, the J end by 1 base, with 7 bases between. This CDR3 region has 14 residues. Germline V gene data show CDR1 as MGHRA and CDR2 as YSYEKL. The CDR3 region is CASSQGRGNTEAFF. Here the CDR3 DNA reads TGCGCCAGCAGCCAAGGCAGGGGGAACACTGAAGCTTTCTTT.

The V call is TRBV19, the J call TRBJ1-2; D possibly corresponds to TRBD1 (6 bases). V was trimmed by 3 bases and J by 3 bases, leaving 11 bases between them. The length of the CDR3 is 14 residues. Germline V lookup: CDR1 LNHDA, CDR2 SQIVND (reference sequence). The CDR3 sequence: CASSIRTEYYGYTF. Written as DNA, the CDR3 is TGTGCCAGTAGTATTCGGACAGAGTACTATGGCTACACCTTC.

Of note for this clone: An end of the junction differs from the germline gene, which may be a read error. The chain has TRBV5-6 and TRBJ2-1; unclear D gene. CDR3 length: 15 residues. From germline, CDR1 is SGHDT and CDR2 YYEEEE. As DNA, the CDR3 is TGTGCCAGCAGCTTGTCGCGCTTCTCCGACAATGAGCAGTTCTTC. This gives the protein CASSLSRFSDNEQFF.

This chain uses TRBV11-2 with TRBJ2-7; TRBD1 might be the D (6 bases). With 1 base removed from V and 4 bases from J, the gap between germline ends came to 14 bases. Germline V gene lookup returns CDR1 SGHAT and CDR2 FQNNGV. This CDR3 contains 15 residues. The CDR3 DNA reads as TGTGCCAGCAGCTTAGGTAGAGGGGGAAGATACGAGCAGTACTTC. Translated, it gives CASSLGRGGRYEQYF.

The genes are TRBV13 and TRBJ1-6; possible D gene TRBD1, 5 bases. Germline loops: CDR1 PRHDT, CDR2 FYEKMQ (reference sequence). The CDR3 consists of 15 residues. V shed 0 bases and J shed 11 bases, with 14 bases lying between them. The CDR3 nucleotides read TGTGCCAGCAGCTTAGGCCTGGGCGGGGGAGCACCCCTCCACTTT. This sequence encodes CASSLGLGGGAPLHF.

V and J are TRBV7-8 and TRBJ1-3; D gene uncertain. Trimming pared 5 bases from V and 0 bases from J, leaving 11 bases between. Looked up from germline, CDR1 is SGHVS and CDR2 is FQNEAQ. The CDR3 extends over 15 amino acids. CDR3 region: CASSPRRYSGNTIYF. CDR3 nucleotide sequence: TGTGCCAGCAGCCCTAGACGGTACTCTGGAAACACCATATATTTT.

The chain recombines TRBV5-1 with TRBJ2-1; D gene unclear. Looked up from germline, CDR1 is SGHRS and CDR2 is YFSETQ. V lost 4 bases and J 7 bases, leaving 9 bases between the germline ends. This CDR3 is built from 12 residues. The CDR3 bases are TGCGCCAGCAGCCTCAACAGAAATGAGCAGTTCTTC. As protein: CASSLNRNEQFF.

The V gene is TRBV18, the J gene TRBJ1-1; D might be TRBD1 (5 bases). The CDR3 has 13 amino acids. Per germline, CDR1 KGHSH and CDR2 LQKENI. Trimming removed 4 bases at V and 3 bases at J, with 9 bases between. The CDR3 DNA sequence: TGTGCCAGCTCACAGGGGTCGGACACTGAAGCTTTCTTT. Its translation: CASSQGSDTEAFF.

V gene TRBV5-5 combines with J gene TRBJ2-1, with 10 positions matching TRBD1. Germline loops: CDR1 SGHKS, CDR2 YYEKEE (reference sequence). The V and J ends lost 1 base and 5 bases, in that order; junction bases with no gene match: 6. The CDR3 contains 16 residues. The CDR3 nucleotides are TGTGCCAGCAGCTTGTACGGGACAGGGGTTGACAATGAGCAGTTCTTC. Translating it yields CASSLYGTGVDNEQFF.

The chain combines TRBV7-3 with TRBJ1-2; D remains ambiguous. V was pared by 5 bases and J by 4 bases, with 11 bases between. Germline lookup yields CDR1 SGHTA and CDR2 FQGTGA. The CDR3 extends over 13 amino acids. CDR3 residues: CASSLGVGYGYTF. Here the CDR3 DNA reads TGTGCCAGCAGCCTCGGAGTGGGCTATGGCTACACCTTC.

The chain uses TRBV15 and TRBJ2-6, with D perhaps TRBD1 (5 bases). With 0 bases removed from V and 3 bases from J, the gap between germline ends came to 9 bases. Germline CDR1 reads LNHNV; CDR2 reads YYDKDF (reference sequence). CDR3 length equals 16 residues. The CDR3 loop reads CATSREKGVGANVLTF. As DNA, the CDR3 is TGTGCCACCAGCAGAGAGAAAGGGGTTGGGGCCAACGTCCTGACTTTC.

V usage is TRBV5-1 and J usage is TRBJ2-5; 10 bases align to TRBD1. The J call may be faulty, since TRBJ2-7 better matches the DNA end. CDR3 length equals 13 residues. The V gene's germline CDR1 is SGHRS and CDR2 YFSETQ. This chain's CDR3 is CATRQGAGYEQYF. In DNA form, the CDR3 reads TGCGCCACCAGACAGGGGGCAGGTTACGAGCAGTACTTC.